The sequence of this T cell receptor beta chain was determined in a study of blood T cell repertoires in COVID-19. This clone was counted between two and nine times. CDR1 is MDHEN, CDR2 SYDVKM, per germline. The CDR3 runs to 14 residues. Trimming took 6 bases from V and 7 from J; bases not matched to a gene: 7. The protocol was immunoSEQ multiplex PCR, while the TCRdb copy is restricted to in-frame clones and leaves out a portion. This sample carries around 97,000 clones, around nine tenths of them seen once, and the ten largest clones take roughly 18%. The sample was peripheral blood. V and J are TRBV28 and TRBJ1-5, with TRBD1 matching 9 bases. This TCR derives from a woman older than 75 in a cohort sampled during active COVID-19. The CDR3, as DNA: TGTGCCAGCAGACCGACAGGGGGAGAACAGCCCCAGCATTTT. Translating it yields CASRPTGGEQPQHF. Full variable domain (remainder filled in from reference TRBV28 and TRBJ1-5): DVKVTQSSRYLVKRTGEKVFLECVQDMDHENMFWYRQDPGLGLRLIYFSYDVKMKEKGDIPEGYSVSREKKERFSLILESASTNQTSMYLCASRPTGGEQPQHFGDGTRLSIL.